This is a list of T cell receptor beta chains from one sample in a study of blood T cell repertoires in COVID-19. Sequencing used immunoSEQ multiplex PCR; TCRdb keeps in-frame clones, though not all of them. Among roughly 400,000 clones listed, 85% to 90% were seen once. Sequencing input: PBMCs or T cells enriched from blood (not recorded which). These receptors came from a woman in her twenties or thirties who had recovered from COVID-19. The conserved cysteine and the conserved F or W are not part of the CDR3 here. Fields, in order: CDR3 protein, CDR3 length, V gene, J gene.

CDR3: ASRASRAAAEQY
length: 12
V: TRBV28
J: TRBJ2-7

CDR3: SVEYSSGNTIY
length: 11
V: TRBV29-1
J: TRBJ1-3

CDR3: ASSGRRGKTQY
length: 11
V: TRBV9
J: TRBJ2-5

CDR3: ASSIRDTSAGELF
length: 13
V: TRBV19
J: TRBJ2-2

CDR3: ASSIDGSSYNEQF
length: 13
V: TRBV19
J: TRBJ2-1

CDR3: AWKSESNEQF
length: 10
V: TRBV30
J: TRBJ2-1

CDR3: ASSARDWGTDTQY
length: 13
V: TRBV11-1
J: TRBJ2-3

CDR3: AWSEGAPGELF
length: 11
V: TRBV30
J: TRBJ2-2

CDR3: ASSPGDSYNEQF
length: 12
V: TRBV7-8
J: TRBJ2-1

CDR3: AWSTGTGYSYNSPLH
length: 15
V: TRBV30
J: TRBJ1-6

CDR3: ASNLGGNDEKLF
length: 12
V: TRBV27
J: TRBJ1-4

CDR3: ASSLTRDYNEKLF
length: 13
V: TRBV7-3
J: TRBJ1-4

CDR3: ASSNTGVGYT
length: 10
V: TRBV12-3/TRBV12-4
J: TRBJ1-2

CDR3: ASSLSEKFYEQY
length: 12
V: TRBV7-9
J: TRBJ2-7

CDR3: ASSPPRQGRVGTEAF
length: 15
V: TRBV14
J: TRBJ1-1

CDR3: ASKAAGNTIY
length: 10
V: TRBV28
J: TRBJ1-3

CDR3: ASSHSGLAGGNEQF
length: 14
V: TRBV3-1/TRBV3-2
J: TRBJ2-1

CDR3: ASSPGTGGQPQH
length: 12
V: TRBV6-6
J: TRBJ1-5

CDR3: AWSGRETASNQPQH
length: 14
V: TRBV30
J: TRBJ1-5

CDR3: ASSPSGGTGGYQPQH
length: 15
V: TRBV7-9
J: TRBJ1-5

CDR3: ASVDTGSGNTIY
length: 12
V: TRBV28
J: TRBJ1-3

CDR3: ATYDPFYGYT
length: 10
V: TRBV6-1
J: TRBJ1-2

CDR3: ASSVEGRTEAF
length: 11
V: TRBV2
J: TRBJ1-1

CDR3: SAREGSGAF
length: 9
V: TRBV20-1
J: TRBJ1-1

CDR3: ASSPGTGHEQY
length: 11
V: TRBV18
J: TRBJ2-7

CDR3: ASSKAPPTGGKEKLF
length: 15
V: TRBV21-1
J: TRBJ1-4

CDR3: AITRGYT
length: 7
V: TRBV5-8
J: TRBJ1-2

CDR3: ATSRDKGAIQPQH
length: 13
V: TRBV15
J: TRBJ1-5

CDR3: ASSLDSYSGNTIY
length: 13
V: TRBV18
J: TRBJ1-3

CDR3: ASSAQVVSSYNSPLH
length: 15
V: TRBV2
J: TRBJ1-6

CDR3: ASSQGLNEQF
length: 10
V: TRBV14
J: TRBJ2-1

CDR3: ASSSARTSDTHSYNEQF
length: 17
V: TRBV7-2
J: TRBJ2-1

CDR3: ASSSREEAF
length: 9
V: TRBV19
J: TRBJ1-1

CDR3: ASSQEGRGGPWAQY
length: 14
V: TRBV4-1
J: TRBJ2-5

CDR3: ASSYTPDREVTEAF
length: 14
V: TRBV6-5
J: TRBJ1-1

CDR3: ASSFTGNRAAEQY
length: 13
V: TRBV11-2
J: TRBJ2-7

CDR3: ASSIVAGVAKNIQY
length: 14
V: TRBV19
J: TRBJ2-4

CDR3: ASSLRTTDGYT
length: 11
V: TRBV27
J: TRBJ1-2

CDR3: ASSYTGASNYGYT
length: 13
V: TRBV7-9
J: TRBJ1-2

CDR3: ASSKWRGGTSTGQYTQY
length: 17
V: TRBV3-1/TRBV3-2
J: TRBJ2-3

CDR3: ASSPGGQEKLF
length: 11
V: TRBV4-1
J: TRBJ1-4

CDR3: ASSPDRFNYEQY
length: 12
V: TRBV28
J: TRBJ2-7

CDR3: ASSQVSPSGASTGELF
length: 16
V: TRBV3-1/TRBV3-2
J: TRBJ2-2

CDR3: ASTLLPEEDNTEAF
length: 14
V: TRBV7-6
J: TRBJ1-1

CDR3: ASSSLDSSLETQY
length: 13
V: TRBV7-6
J: TRBJ2-5

CDR3: ASRGTSCEQY
length: 10
V: TRBV4-2
J: TRBJ2-7

CDR3: ASSVQGASSYNEQF
length: 14
V: TRBV7-3
J: TRBJ2-1

CDR3: ASSELRGGETDTQY
length: 14
V: TRBV4-2
J: TRBJ2-3

CDR3: ASSLAGLGNQPQH
length: 13
V: TRBV7-8
J: TRBJ1-5

CDR3: ASSPGLGNYGYT
length: 12
V: TRBV4-3
J: TRBJ1-2

CDR3: ATSSLFLYEQY
length: 11
V: TRBV15
J: TRBJ2-7

CDR3: ASSLRFDGENTEAF
length: 14
V: TRBV5-1
J: TRBJ1-1

CDR3: ASSSASGSLDTQY
length: 13
V: TRBV5-1
J: TRBJ2-3

CDR3: ASSQRREGAAF
length: 11
V: TRBV7-3
J: TRBJ1-1

CDR3: ASRLTSSLYEQY
length: 12
V: TRBV6-5
J: TRBJ2-7